This entry is about one TCR beta chain. Generated by immunoSEQ multiplex PCR, the TCRdb table keeps only in-frame clones and is missing some. The sample carries roughly 15,000 clones, about three quarters recorded once. This sample is drawn from a study of T cell repertoires in ileal Crohn's disease. This sample's time point: inflamed ileum from the surgical specimen. Trimming removed 6 bases from V and 2 bases from J, with 16 bases in between. The germline V gene has CDR1 MNHEY and CDR2 SVGAGI. There are 15 residues in the CDR3. The sequence came from an adult with Crohn's disease. The source material was ileal tissue. The genes are TRBV6-5 and TRBJ2-5; TRBD2 is a possible D gene (6 bases). For the CDR3, the DNA is TGTGCCAGCAGAACCTGGGGAGGAAATCAAGAGACCCAGTACTTC. This translates into CASRTWGGNQETQYF.